The following is a TCR beta chain sequence with its context. The repertoire was sequenced with immunoSEQ multiplex PCR; TCRdb's copy has only in-frame clones and lacks some. The table lists some 70,000 clones, 90% of them singletons. Germline lookup yields CDR1 SGHRS and CDR2 YFSETQ. V gave up 1 base and J gave up 2 bases; unmatched junction bases: 5. The CDR3 has 16 amino acids. This sample was taken from a study of blood T cell repertoires in COVID-19. The wider study: The origin of the acute and convalescent COVID-19 samples was the United States, Italy and Spain.

Sequencing input: peripheral blood. The chain joins TRBV5-1 to TRBJ2-7, with 11 bases matching TRBD2. The receptor was derived from a man in his fifties with COVID-19, enrolled during active disease. The CDR3 region is CASSLWLAGGAYEQYF. The CDR3 region has the DNA TGCGCCAGCAGCTTGTGGCTAGCGGGAGGCGCCTACGAGCAGTACTTC.